The TCR beta chain described here comes from a study of T cell repertoires in cytomegalovirus infection. About the research overall: TCR beta signatures that were public indicated CMV infection and matching HLA type. The study, taken as a whole, reports: There were HLA-C-restricted CMV-specific TCR beta clonotypes dominating the ex vivo response. Summed public TCR beta family frequency identified CMV carriers bearing the relevant HLA.

TCRdb independently ran MiXCR on the reads; one entry per CDR3 protein. This sample has a few hundred thousand distinct CDR3 sequences, with about 23% found just once. This CDR3 is built from 17 residues. The V end lost 0 bases, the J end lost 0 bases, and 11 bases lay between the germline ends. This clonotype has a handful of counts. Its antigen is as yet unknown. Sequences were obtained from CD8+ T cells from PBMCs. The source is a human donor in good health (CMV status not recorded). Some clones in this sample may be carry-over from other donors' samples. The chain is built from TRBV23-1 and TRBJ2-2; the D call may be TRBD1 or TRBD2 (6 bases each). TRBV23-1 belongs to the ORF category, with a function that is uncertain. The CDR3 nucleotides are TGCGCCAGCAGTCAATCGGCCCGGGGGCCGAACACCGGGGAGCTGTTTTTT. It encodes CASSQSARGPNTGELFF.